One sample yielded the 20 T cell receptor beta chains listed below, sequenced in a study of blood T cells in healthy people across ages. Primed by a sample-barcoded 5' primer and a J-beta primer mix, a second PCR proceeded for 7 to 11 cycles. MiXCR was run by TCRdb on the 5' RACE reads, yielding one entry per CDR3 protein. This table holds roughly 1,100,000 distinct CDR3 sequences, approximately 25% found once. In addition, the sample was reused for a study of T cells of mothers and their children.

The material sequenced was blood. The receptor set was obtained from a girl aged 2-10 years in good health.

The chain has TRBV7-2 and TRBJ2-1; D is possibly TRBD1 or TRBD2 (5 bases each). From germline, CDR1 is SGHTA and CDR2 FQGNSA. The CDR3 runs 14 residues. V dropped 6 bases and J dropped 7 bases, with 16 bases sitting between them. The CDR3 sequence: CASSLLGQGNEQFF. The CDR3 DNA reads TGTGCCAGCAGTTTACTAGGGCAGGGTAATGAGCAGTTCTTC.

The CDR3 sequence: CASSPLASGDEQYF. The CDR3 DNA reads TGTGCCAGCAGCCCGTTGGCTAGCGGGGACGAGCAGTACTTC. This sequence joins TRBV7-6 and TRBJ2-7, with 9 bases fitting TRBD2. This CDR3 is built from 14 residues. V lost 5 bases and J lost 5; bases outside the gene matches: 7. Germline V gene sequence: CDR1 SGHVS, CDR2 FNYEAQ.

CDR3 protein: CASSLERGGRETQYF. CDR3 bases: TGTGCCAGCAGTTTAGAACGGGGGGGCCGAGAGACCCAGTACTTC. The rearrangement links TRBV12-3 or TRBV12-4 to TRBJ2-5, with 8 bases aligning to TRBD2. This CDR3 is 15 amino acids long. The J segment lost 4 bases and the V segment lost 1 base, leaving 5 bases of the junction unmatched.

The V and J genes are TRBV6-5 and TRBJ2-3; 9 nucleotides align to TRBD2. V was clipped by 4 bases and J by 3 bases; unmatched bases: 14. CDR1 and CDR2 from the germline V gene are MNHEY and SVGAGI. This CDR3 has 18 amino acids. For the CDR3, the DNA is TGTGCCAGCAGTTTACGGGGCGGGGGGGCAAGAAGAACAGATACGCAGTATTTT. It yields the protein CASSLRGGGARRTDTQYF.

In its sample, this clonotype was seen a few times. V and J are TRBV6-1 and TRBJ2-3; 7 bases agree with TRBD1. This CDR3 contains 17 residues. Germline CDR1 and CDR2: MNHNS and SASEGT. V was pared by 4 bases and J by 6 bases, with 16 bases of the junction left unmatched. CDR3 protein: CASSVSRRQGLFDTQYF. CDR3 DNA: TGTGCCAGCAGTGTAAGTCGGAGACAGGGTCTTTTTGATACGCAGTATTTT.

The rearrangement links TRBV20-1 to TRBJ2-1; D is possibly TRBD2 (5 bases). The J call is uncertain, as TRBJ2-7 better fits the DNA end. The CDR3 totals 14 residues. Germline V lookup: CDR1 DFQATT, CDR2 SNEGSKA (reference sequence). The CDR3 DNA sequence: TGCAGTGCTCGGACTGACACGACATCCTACGAGCAGTACTTC. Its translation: CSARTDTTSYEQYF.

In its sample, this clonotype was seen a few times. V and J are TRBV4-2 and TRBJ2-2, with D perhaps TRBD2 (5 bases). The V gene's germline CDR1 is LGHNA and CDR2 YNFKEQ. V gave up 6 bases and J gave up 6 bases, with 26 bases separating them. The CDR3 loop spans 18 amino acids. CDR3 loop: CASSQTKRGRGQSGELFF. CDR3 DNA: TGTGCCAGCAGTCAAACTAAACGGGGAAGAGGGCAATCCGGGGAGCTGTTTTTT.

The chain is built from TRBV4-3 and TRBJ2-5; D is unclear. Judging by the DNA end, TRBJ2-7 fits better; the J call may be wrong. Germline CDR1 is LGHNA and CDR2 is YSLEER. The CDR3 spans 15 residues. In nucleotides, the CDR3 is TGCGCCAGCAGCCAAGTCCTTGTGGCCTCAGGCGAGCAGTACTTC. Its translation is CASSQVLVASGEQYF.

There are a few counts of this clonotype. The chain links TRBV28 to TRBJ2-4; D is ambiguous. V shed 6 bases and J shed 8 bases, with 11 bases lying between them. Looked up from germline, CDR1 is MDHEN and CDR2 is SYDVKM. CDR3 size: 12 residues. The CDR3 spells CASSDPQDIQYF. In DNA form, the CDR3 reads TGTGCCAGCAGCGATCCCCAGGACATTCAGTACTTC.

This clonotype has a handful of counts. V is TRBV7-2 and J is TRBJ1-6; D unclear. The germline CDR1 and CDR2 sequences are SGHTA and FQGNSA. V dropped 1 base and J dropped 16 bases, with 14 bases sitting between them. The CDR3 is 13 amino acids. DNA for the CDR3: TGTGCCAGCAGCTTAGAAGTTGGTGGACCTCTCCACTTT. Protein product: CASSLEVGGPLHF. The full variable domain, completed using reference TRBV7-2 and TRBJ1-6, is GAGVSQSPSNKVTEKGKDVELRCDPISGHTALYWYRQSLGQGLEFLIYFQGNSAPDKSGLPSDRFSAERTGGSVSTLTIQRTQQEDSAVYLCASSLEVGGPLHFGNGTRLTVT.

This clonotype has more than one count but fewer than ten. The CDR3 DNA is TGTGCCAGCAGGGCGGGACTAGCGGAGAGGTCCTACGAGCAGTACTTC. Its translation: CASRAGLAERSYEQYF. The chain carries TRBV6-6 and TRBJ2-7; TRBD2 agrees at 11 bases. The CDR3 contains 16 residues. Germline V lookup: CDR1 MNHNY, CDR2 SVGAGI (reference sequence). After removal of 6 bases from V and 1 base from J, the junction contained 8 bases not matched to a gene.

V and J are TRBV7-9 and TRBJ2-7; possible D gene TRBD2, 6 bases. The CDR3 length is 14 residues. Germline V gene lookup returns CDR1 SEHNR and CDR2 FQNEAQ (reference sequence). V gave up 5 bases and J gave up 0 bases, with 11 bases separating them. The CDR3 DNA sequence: TGTGCCAGCAGCCCTCGGGAGTCCTCCTACGAGCAGTACTTC. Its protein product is CASSPRESSYEQYF. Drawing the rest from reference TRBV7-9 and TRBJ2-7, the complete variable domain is DTGVSQNPRHKITKRGQNVTFRCDPISEHNRLYWYRQTLGQGPEFLTYFQNEAQLEKSRLLSDRFSAERPKGSFSTLEIQRTEQGDSAMYLCASSPRESSYEQYFGPGTRLTVT.

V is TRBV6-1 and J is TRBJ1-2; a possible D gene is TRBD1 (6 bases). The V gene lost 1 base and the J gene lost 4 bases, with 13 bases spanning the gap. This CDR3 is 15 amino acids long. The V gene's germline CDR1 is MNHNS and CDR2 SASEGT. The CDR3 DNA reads TGTGCCAGCAGTGAAGGAGAGACAGGCCTCTATGGCTACACCTTC. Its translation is CASSEGETGLYGYTF.

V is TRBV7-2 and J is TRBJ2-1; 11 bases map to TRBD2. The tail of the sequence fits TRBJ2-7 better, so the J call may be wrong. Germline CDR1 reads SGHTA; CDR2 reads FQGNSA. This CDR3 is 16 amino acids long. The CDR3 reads CASSSTSGGRSYEQYF. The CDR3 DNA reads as TGTGCCAGCAGCTCTACTAGCGGGGGCCGCTCCTACGAGCAGTACTTC.

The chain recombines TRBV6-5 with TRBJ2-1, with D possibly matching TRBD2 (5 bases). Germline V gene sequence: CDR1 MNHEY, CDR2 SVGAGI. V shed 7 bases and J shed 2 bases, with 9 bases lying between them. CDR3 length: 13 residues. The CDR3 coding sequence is TGTGCCAGCAATCGGGGAACCTACAATGAGCAGTTCTTC. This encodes CASNRGTYNEQFF.

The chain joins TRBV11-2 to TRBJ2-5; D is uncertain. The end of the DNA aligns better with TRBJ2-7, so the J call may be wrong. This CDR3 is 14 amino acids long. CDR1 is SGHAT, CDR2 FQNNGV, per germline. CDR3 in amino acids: CASSLVTGSTEQYF. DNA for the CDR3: TGTGCCAGCAGCTTAGTTACCGGGTCAACCGAGCAGTACTTC.

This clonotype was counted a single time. The CDR3 nucleotides are TGTGCCAGCAGTTTATCAGGCCCGGGTGAAGCTTTCTTT. Encoded protein: CASSLSGPGEAFF. V is TRBV27 and J is TRBJ1-1, with D uncertain. The CDR3 totals 13 residues. The V end was cut by 0 bases, the J end by 7 bases, with 9 bases between. From germline, CDR1 is MNHEY and CDR2 SMNVEV (reference sequence).

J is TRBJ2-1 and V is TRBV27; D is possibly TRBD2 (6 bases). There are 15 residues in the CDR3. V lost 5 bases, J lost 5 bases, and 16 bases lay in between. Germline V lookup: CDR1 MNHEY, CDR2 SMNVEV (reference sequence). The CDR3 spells CASSPLPGLNNEQFF. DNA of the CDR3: TGTGCCAGCAGTCCCTTGCCGGGACTCAACAATGAGCAGTTCTTC.

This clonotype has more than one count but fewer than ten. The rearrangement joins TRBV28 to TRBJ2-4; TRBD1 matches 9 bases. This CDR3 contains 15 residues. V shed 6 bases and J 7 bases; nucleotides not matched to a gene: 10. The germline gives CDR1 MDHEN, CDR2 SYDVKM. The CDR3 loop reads CASRSPGQGGNIQYF. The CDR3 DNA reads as TGTGCCAGCAGGTCCCCGGGACAGGGAGGCAACATTCAGTACTTC.

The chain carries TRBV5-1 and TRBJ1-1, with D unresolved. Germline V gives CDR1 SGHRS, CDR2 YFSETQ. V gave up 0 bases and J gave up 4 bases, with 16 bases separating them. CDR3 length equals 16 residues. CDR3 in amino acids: CASSLEGRESSTEAFF. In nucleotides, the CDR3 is TGCGCCAGCAGCTTGGAAGGTAGGGAATCGAGCACTGAAGCTTTCTTT.